This TCR beta chain was observed in a study of radiotherapy plus CTLA-4 blockade in lung cancer. Some clones are missing from TCRdb's copy, which holds only in-frame ones; the method was immunoSEQ multiplex PCR. The data show under 55,000 clones, with approximately 80% seen just once and 3.2% held by the top ten. Germline V gene lookup returns CDR1 SEHNR and CDR2 FQNEAQ (reference sequence). The V end lost 1 base, the J end lost 0 bases, and 7 bases lay between the germline ends. The CDR3 is made up of 15 amino acids. The J gene is TRBJ2-1, the V gene TRBV7-9, with D tentatively TRBD1 (5 bases). The clonotype originates from a human donor with non-small cell lung cancer who had a partial response to radiotherapy plus ipilimumab. The input for sequencing was peripheral blood, taken from a patient treated with radiotherapy plus ipilimumab. CDR3 protein: CASSLVQVSYNEQFF. The CDR3 coding sequence is TGTGCCAGCAGCTTAGTACAGGTCTCCTACAATGAGCAGTTCTTC.